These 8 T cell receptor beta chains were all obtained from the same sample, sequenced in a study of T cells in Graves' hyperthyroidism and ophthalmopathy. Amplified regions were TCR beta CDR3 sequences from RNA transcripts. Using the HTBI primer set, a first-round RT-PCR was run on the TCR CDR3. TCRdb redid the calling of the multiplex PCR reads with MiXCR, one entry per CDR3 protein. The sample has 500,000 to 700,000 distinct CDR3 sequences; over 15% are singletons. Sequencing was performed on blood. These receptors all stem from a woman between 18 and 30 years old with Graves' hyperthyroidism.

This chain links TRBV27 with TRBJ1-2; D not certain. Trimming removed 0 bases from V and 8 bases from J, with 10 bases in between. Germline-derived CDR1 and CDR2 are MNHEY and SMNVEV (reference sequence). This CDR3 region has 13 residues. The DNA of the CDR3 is TGTGCCAGCAGTTTATCACGTGATTGGGGCTACACCTTC. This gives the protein CASSLSRDWGYTF.

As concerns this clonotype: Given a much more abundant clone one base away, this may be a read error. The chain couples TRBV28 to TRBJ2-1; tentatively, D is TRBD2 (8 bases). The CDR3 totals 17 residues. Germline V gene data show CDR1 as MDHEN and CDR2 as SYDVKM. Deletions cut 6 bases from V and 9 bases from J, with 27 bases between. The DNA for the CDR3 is TGTGCCAGCAGCCCATCACACGCGGGAGGAGGGGACAGTGAGCAGTTCTTC. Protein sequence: CASSPSHAGGGDSEQFF.

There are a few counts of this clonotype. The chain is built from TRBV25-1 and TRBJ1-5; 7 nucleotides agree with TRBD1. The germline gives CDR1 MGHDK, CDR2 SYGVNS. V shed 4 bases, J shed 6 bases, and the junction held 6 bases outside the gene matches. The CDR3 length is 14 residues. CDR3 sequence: CASSGGGEVQPQHF. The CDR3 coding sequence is TGTGCCAGCAGTGGAGGGGGCGAGGTTCAGCCCCAGCATTTT.

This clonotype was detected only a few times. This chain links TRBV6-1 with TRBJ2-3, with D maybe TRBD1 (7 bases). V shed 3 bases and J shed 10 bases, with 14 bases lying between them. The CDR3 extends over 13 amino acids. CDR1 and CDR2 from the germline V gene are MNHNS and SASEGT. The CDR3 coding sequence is TGTGCCAGCAGTGATCAGGGGGGTGGGCCGCAGTATTTT. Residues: CASSDQGGGPQYF.

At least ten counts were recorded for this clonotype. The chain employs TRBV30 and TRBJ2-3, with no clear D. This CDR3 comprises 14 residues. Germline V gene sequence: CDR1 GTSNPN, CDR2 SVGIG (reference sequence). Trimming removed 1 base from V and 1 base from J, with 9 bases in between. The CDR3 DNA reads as TGTGCCTGGAGTGCGAGGAGAGGCACAGATACGCAGTATTTT. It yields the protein CAWSARRGTDTQYF.

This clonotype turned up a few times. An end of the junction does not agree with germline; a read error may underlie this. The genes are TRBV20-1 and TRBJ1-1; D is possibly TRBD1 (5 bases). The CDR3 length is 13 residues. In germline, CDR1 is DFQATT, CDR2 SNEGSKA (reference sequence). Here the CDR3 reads CSARTDLNTEAYF. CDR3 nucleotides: TGCAGTGCTAGGACAGATCTGAACACTGAAGCTTACTTT.

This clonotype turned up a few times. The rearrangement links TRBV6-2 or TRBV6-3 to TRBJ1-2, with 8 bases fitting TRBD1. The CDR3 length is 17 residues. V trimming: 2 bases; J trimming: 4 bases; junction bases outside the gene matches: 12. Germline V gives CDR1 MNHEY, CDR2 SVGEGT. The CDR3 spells CASSYPKGAGGFYGYTF. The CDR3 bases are TGTGCCAGCAGTTACCCCAAAGGTGCAGGGGGCTTCTATGGCTACACCTTC.

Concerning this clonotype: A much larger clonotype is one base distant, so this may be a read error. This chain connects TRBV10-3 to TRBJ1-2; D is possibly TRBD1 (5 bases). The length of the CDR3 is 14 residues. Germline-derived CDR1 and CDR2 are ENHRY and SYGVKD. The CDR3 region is CAISESPRVDGYAF. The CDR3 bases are TGTGCCATCAGTGAGTCCCCCAGGGTGGATGGCTACGCCTTC.